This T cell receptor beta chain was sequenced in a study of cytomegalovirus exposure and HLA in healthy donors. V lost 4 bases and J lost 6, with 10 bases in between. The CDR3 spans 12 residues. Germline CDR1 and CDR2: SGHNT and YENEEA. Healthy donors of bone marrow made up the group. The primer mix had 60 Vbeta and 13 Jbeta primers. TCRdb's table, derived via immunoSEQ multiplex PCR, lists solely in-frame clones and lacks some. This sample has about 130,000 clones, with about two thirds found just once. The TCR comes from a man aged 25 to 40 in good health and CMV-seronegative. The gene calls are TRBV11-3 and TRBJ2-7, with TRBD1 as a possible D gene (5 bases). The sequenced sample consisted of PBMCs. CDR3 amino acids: CASSSEGAEQYF. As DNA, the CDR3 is TGTGCCAGCAGCTCAGAAGGGGCCGAGCAGTACTTC. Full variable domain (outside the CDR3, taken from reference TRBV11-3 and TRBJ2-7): EAGVVQSPRYKIIEKKQPVAFWCNPISGHNTLYWYLQNLGQGPELLIRYENEEAVDDSQLPKDRFSAERLKGVDSTLKIQPAELGDSAVYLCASSSEGAEQYFGPGTRLTVT.